The entry that follows covers one T cell receptor (beta chain) sequence. Using immunoSEQ multiplex PCR, the repertoire was profiled, and TCRdb retains in-frame clones only, with some absent. The sample holds under 40,000 clones, roughly 90% seen once. The V and J ends lost 4 bases and 1 base, in that order; junction bases with no gene match: 7. This CDR3 is 17 amino acids long. The germline V gene encodes CDR1 SGHRS and CDR2 YFSETQ. The record originates from a study of OX40 agonist ivuxolimab in advanced cancers. Overall study: Under the entry rules, prior anti-PD-1, anti-PD-L1 or anti-CTLA-4 therapy was allowed, and approximately 40% had some.

The sample in question was CD4+ or CD8+ T cells sorted from blood, obtained in a trial of the OX40 agonist ivuxolimab. The receptor comes from an adult with an advanced solid tumor such as melanoma, head and neck, liver or kidney cancer. The rearrangement links TRBV5-1 to TRBJ2-1; TRBD2 matches 11 bases. The chain's CDR3 is CASSILAGVQSYNEQFF. CDR3 bases: TGCGCCAGCAGCATACTAGCGGGGGTACAATCCTACAATGAGCAGTTCTTC. Looking up the rest from reference TRBV5-1 and TRBJ2-1 gives the full variable domain: KAGVTQTPRYLIKTRGQQVTLSCSPISGHRSVSWYQQTPGQGLQFLFEYFSETQRNKGNFPGRFSGRQFSNSRSEMNVSTLELGDSALYLCASSILAGVQSYNEQFFGPGTRLTVL.